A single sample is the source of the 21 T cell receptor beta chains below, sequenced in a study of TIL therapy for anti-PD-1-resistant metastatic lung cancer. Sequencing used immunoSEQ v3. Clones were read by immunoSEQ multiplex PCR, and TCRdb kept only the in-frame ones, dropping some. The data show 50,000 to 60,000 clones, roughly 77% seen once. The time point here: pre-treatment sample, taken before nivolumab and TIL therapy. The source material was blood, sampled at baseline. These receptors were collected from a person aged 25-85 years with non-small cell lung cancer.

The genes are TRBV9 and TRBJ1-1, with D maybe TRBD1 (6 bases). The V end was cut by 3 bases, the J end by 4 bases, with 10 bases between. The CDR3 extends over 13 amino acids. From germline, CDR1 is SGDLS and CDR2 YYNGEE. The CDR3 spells CASSGGAGTEAFF. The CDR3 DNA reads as TGTGCCAGCAGCGGGGGGGCGGGCACTGAAGCTTTCTTT.

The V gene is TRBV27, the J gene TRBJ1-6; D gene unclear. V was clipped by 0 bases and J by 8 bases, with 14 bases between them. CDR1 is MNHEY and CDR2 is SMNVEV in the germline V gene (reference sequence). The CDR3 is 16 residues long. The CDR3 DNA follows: TGTGCCAGCAGTTTATCCACAGACCACTCCTATTCACCCCTCCACTTT. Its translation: CASSLSTDHSYSPLHF.

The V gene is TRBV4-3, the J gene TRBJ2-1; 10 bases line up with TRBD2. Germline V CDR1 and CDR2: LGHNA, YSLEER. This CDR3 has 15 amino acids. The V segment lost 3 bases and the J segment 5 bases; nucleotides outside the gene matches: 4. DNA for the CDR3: TGCGCCAGCAGCCAGGCTAGCGGGGGCCACAATGAGCAGTTCTTC. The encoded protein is CASSQASGGHNEQFF.

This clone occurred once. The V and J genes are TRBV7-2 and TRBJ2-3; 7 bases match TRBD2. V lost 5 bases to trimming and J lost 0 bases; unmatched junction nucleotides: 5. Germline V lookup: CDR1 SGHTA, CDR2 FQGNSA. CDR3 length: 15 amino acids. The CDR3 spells CASSPQRGSTDTQYF. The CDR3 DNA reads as TGTGCCAGCAGCCCCCAGCGGGGTAGCACAGATACGCAGTATTTT.

The CDR3 region is CASSPGEGYEQYF. The CDR3 bases are TGTGCCAGCAGCCCCGGGGAGGGTTACGAGCAGTACTTC. The chain uses TRBV7-6 and TRBJ2-7, with 7 positions matching TRBD2. Germline V lookup: CDR1 SGHVS, CDR2 FNYEAQ. Trimming at V came to 5 bases and at J to 4 bases, leaving 5 bases not matched to a gene. This CDR3 region has 13 residues.

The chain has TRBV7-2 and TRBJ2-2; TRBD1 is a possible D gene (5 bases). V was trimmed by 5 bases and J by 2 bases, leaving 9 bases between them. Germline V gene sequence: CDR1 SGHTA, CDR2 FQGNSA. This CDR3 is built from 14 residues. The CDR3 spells CASSTQVNTGELFF. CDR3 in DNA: TGTGCCAGCAGCACACAGGTTAACACCGGGGAGCTGTTTTTT.

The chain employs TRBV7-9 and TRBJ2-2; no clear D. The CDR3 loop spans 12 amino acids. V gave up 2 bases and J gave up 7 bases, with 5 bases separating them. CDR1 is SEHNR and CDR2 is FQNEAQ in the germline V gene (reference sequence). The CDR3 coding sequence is TGTGCCAGCAGCTTAACTAACGGGGAGCTGTTTTTT. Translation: CASSLTNGELFF.

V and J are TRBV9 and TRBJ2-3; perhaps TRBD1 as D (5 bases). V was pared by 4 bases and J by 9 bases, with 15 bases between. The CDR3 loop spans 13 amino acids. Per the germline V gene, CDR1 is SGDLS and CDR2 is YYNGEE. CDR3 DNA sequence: TGTGCCAGCAGCAACACAGGCTCAAGGACGCAGTATTTT. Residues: CASSNTGSRTQYF.

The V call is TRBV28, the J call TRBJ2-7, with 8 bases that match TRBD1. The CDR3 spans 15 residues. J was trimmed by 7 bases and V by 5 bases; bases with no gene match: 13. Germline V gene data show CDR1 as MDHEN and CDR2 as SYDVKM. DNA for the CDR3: TGTGCCAGCAGTCCCGGACAGGGAGAATTTATAGAGCAGTACTTC. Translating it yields CASSPGQGEFIEQYF.

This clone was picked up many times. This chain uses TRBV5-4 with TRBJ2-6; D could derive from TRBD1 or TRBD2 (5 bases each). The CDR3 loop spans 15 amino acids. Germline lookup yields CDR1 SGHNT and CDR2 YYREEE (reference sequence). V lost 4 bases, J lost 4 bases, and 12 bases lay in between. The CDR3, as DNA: TGTGCCAGCAGCGTGAGGGGACCCGGGGCCAACGTCCTGACTTTC. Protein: CASSVRGPGANVLTF. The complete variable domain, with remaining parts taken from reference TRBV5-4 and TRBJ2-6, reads ETGVTQSPTHLIKTRGQQVTLRCSSQSGHNTVSWYQQALGQGPQFIFQYYREEENGRGNFPPRFSGLQFPNYSSELNVNALELDDSALYLCASSVRGPGANVLTFGAGSRLTVL.

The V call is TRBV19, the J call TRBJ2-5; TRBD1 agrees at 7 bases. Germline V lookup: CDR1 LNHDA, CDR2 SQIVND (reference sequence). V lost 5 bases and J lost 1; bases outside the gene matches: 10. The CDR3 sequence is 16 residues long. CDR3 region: CASSQWTGGLQETQYF. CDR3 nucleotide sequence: TGTGCCAGTAGTCAATGGACAGGCGGACTCCAAGAGACCCAGTACTTC.

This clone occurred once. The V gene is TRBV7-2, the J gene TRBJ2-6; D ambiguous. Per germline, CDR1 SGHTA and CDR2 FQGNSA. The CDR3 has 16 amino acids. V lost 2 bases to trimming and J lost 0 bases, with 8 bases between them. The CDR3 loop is CASSLQFYSGANVLTF. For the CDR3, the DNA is TGTGCCAGCAGCTTACAATTCTACTCTGGGGCCAACGTCCTGACTTTC. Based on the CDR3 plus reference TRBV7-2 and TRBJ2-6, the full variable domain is GAGVSQSPSNKVTEKGKDVELRCDPISGHTALYWYRQSLGQGLEFLIYFQGNSAPDKSGLPSDRFSAERTGGSVSTLTIQRTQQEDSAVYLCASSLQFYSGANVLTFGAGSRLTVL.

CDR3 nucleotides: TGTGCCAGCAGTCGCCACCTCCTGACCTACGAGCAGTACTTC. Amino acids: CASSRHLLTYEQYF. The V gene is TRBV2, the J gene TRBJ2-7, with no clear D. CDR3 length: 14 residues. V was pared by 5 bases and J by 2 bases, with 13 bases between. From germline, CDR1 is SNHLY and CDR2 FYNNEI.

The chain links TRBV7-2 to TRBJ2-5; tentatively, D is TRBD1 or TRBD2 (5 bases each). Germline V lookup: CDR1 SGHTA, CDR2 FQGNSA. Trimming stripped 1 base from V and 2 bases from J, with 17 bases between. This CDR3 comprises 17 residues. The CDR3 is CASSLDGTATFQETQYF. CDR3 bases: TGTGCCAGCAGCTTAGACGGGACGGCAACTTTTCAAGAGACCCAGTACTTC.

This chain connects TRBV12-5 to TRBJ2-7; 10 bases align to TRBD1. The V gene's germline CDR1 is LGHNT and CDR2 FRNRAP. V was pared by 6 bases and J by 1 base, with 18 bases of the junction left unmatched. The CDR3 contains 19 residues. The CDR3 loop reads CASGTWDRGDQRDSYEQYF. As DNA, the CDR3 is TGTGCTAGTGGAACCTGGGACAGGGGCGATCAGCGGGATTCCTACGAGCAGTACTTC. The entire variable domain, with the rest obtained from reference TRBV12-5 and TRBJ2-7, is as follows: DARVTQTPRHKVTEMGQEVTMRCQPILGHNTVFWYRQTMMQGLELLAYFRNRAPLDDSGMPKDRFSAEMPDATLATLKIQPSEPRDSAVYFCASGTWDRGDQRDSYEQYFGPGTRLTVT.

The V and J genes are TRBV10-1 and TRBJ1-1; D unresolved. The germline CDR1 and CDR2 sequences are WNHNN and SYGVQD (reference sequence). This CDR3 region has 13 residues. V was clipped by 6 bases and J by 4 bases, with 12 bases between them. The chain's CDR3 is CASRGLESTEAFF. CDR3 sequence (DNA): TGCGCCAGCAGAGGGTTGGAAAGCACTGAAGCTTTCTTT.

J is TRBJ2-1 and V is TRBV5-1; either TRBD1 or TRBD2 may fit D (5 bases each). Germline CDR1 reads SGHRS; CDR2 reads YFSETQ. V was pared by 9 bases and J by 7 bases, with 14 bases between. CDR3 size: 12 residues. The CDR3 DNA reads TGCGCCACCCGGGACGAGGGGAATGAGCAGTTCTTC. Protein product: CATRDEGNEQFF. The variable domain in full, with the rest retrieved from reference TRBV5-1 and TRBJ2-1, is KAGVTQTPRYLIKTRGQQVTLSCSPISGHRSVSWYQQTPGQGLQFLFEYFSETQRNKGNFPGRFSGRQFSNSRSEMNVSTLELGDSALYLCATRDEGNEQFFGPGTRLTVL.

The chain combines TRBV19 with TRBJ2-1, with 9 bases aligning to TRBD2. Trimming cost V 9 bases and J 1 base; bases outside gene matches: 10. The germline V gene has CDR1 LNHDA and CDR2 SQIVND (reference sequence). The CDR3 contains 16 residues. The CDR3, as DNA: TGTGCCAGCACAGCAACTAGCGGGTGGTCCTACAATGAGCAGTTCTTC. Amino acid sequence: CASTATSGWSYNEQFF.

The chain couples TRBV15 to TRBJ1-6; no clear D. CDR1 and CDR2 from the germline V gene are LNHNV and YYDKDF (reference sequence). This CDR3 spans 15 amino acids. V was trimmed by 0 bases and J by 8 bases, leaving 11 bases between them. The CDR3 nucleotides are TGTGCCACCAGCAGAGAGGGAATATGGGATTCACCCCTCCACTTT. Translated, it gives CATSREGIWDSPLHF.

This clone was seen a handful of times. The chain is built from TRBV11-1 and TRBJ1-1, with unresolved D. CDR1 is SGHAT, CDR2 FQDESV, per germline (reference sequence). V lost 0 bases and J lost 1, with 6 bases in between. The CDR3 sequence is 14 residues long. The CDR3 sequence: CASSLAFKNTEAFF. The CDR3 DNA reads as TGTGCCAGCAGCTTAGCGTTTAAGAACACTGAAGCTTTCTTT.

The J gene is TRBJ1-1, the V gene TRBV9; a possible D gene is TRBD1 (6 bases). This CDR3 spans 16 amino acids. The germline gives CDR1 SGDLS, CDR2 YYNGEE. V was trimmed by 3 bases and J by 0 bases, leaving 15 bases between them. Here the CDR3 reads CASSADPGDMNTEAFF. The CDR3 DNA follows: TGTGCCAGCAGCGCAGACCCGGGGGACATGAACACTGAAGCTTTCTTT.